The present T cell receptor (beta chain) was sequenced within a study of cytomegalovirus exposure and HLA in healthy donors. In the PCR, 60 Vbeta and 13 Jbeta primers were used. Clones were read by immunoSEQ multiplex PCR, and TCRdb kept only the in-frame ones, dropping some. The sample carries 90,000 to 150,000 clones, about three quarters recorded once. After removal of 4 bases from V and 5 bases from J, the junction contained 7 bases not matched to a gene. CDR3 length equals 14 residues. Germline V lookup: CDR1 SGHRS, CDR2 YFSETQ. General study results and limits: DRB1 showed the most TCR associations and HLA-C the fewest in a later analysis, as rates varied by HLA locus. Among the CMV-associated chains, a few were confirmed in vitro as specific for CMV antigens.

Note on this clone: The antigen remains unidentified.

The chain carries TRBV5-1 and TRBJ2-7, with 9 bases matching TRBD1. The TCR originated in a female donor in good health and CMV-seronegative. Sequenced material: PBMCs. The DNA of the CDR3 is TGCGCCAGCAGCCCCCAGACAGGGGGAGACGAGCAGTACTTC. Translated: CASSPQTGGDEQYF.